A single sample is the source of the 15 T cell receptor beta chains below, sequenced in a study of cytomegalovirus exposure and HLA in healthy donors. Primers for the PCR totalled 60 Vbeta and 13 Jbeta. Profiled with immunoSEQ multiplex PCR; TCRdb holds only in-frame clones, not every one. The sample includes roughly 190,000 clones, around three quarters of them seen just once. Sequencing was carried out using PBMCs. The origin of the receptors is a woman younger than 45 in good health and CMV-seronegative.

The chain is built from TRBV7-2 and TRBJ2-7; D may be TRBD2 (5 bases). V lost 4 bases to trimming and J lost 3 bases, with 7 bases between them. Per the germline V gene, CDR1 is SGHTA and CDR2 is FQGNSA. The CDR3 totals 12 residues. In DNA, the CDR3 is TGTGCCAGCAGCTCGGGGAACTACGAGCAGTACTTC. This encodes CASSSGNYEQYF.

The rearrangement links TRBV29-1 to TRBJ1-2; D not certain. V shed 0 bases and J shed 4 bases, with 12 bases lying between them. Germline V CDR1 and CDR2: SQVTM, ANQGSEA. This CDR3 is built from 14 residues. The CDR3 sequence: CSVEDLIESYGYTF. The CDR3 DNA reads as TGCAGCGTTGAAGATCTCATAGAATCCTATGGCTACACCTTC.

The table lists this clone with a count of one. The chain combines TRBV19 with TRBJ2-2; D is unclear. The V and J ends lost 3 bases and 0 bases respectively, with 5 bases between them. In germline, CDR1 is LNHDA, CDR2 SQIVND (reference sequence). The CDR3 contains 14 residues. The CDR3 region has the DNA TGTGCCAGTAGTATGATAGCGAACACCGGGGAGCTGTTTTTT. Translation: CASSMIANTGELFF.

This clone appeared a few times. The chain couples TRBV19 to TRBJ1-1; no definite D call. Trimming cost V 2 bases and J 0 bases, with 7 bases left between them. Germline V lookup: CDR1 LNHDA, CDR2 SQIVND (reference sequence). This CDR3 contains 14 residues. CDR3: CASSIFIMNTEAFF. The CDR3 DNA follows: TGTGCCAGTAGTATATTCATCATGAACACTGAAGCTTTCTTT.

The CDR3 bases are TGTGCCAGCAGCCAAGATTTTTACAGAAGCTCCTACAATGAGCAGTTCTTC. Protein product: CASSQDFYRSSYNEQFF. The chain joins TRBV14 to TRBJ2-1; D uncertain. This CDR3 is 17 amino acids long. V was trimmed by 0 bases and J by 0 bases, leaving 12 bases between them. From germline, CDR1 is SGHDN and CDR2 FVKESK.

This clone showed up just once. The gene calls are TRBV11-2 and TRBJ1-1, with no clear D. The length of the CDR3 is 16 residues. The V gene's germline CDR1 is SGHAT and CDR2 FQNNGV. V was trimmed by 8 bases and J by 1 base, leaving 20 bases between them. The CDR3 protein is CASRPFVADKNTEAFF. In nucleotides, the CDR3 is TGTGCCAGCCGTCCCTTTGTGGCAGACAAGAACACTGAAGCTTTCTTT.

V gene TRBV7-7 combines with J gene TRBJ2-3; TRBD2 matches at 8 bases. Germline trimming cut 2 bases from V and 2 bases from J; bases unmatched to any gene: 3. The germline V gene encodes CDR1 SSHAT and CDR2 FNYEAQ (reference sequence). This CDR3 is 15 amino acids long. This CDR3 reads CASSLIAGTTDTQYF. The DNA of the CDR3 is TGTGCCAGCAGCTTAATAGCGGGGACCACAGATACGCAGTATTTT.

This chain joins TRBV27 and TRBJ1-4, with D perhaps matching TRBD1 (6 bases). The CDR3 consists of 15 residues. Per the germline V gene, CDR1 is MNHEY and CDR2 is SMNVEV (reference sequence). Between the trimmed V and J ends, which lost 3 bases and 4 bases, there was a span of 12 bases. The CDR3 DNA follows: TGTGCCAGCAGTTTCTACAGGGCCTATAATGAAAAACTGTTTTTT. Protein sequence: CASSFYRAYNEKLFF.

V and J are TRBV9 and TRBJ1-1; TRBD1 matches 10 bases. This CDR3 comprises 15 residues. Unmatched junction bases numbered 2, after V lost 2 bases and J lost 1 base. The V gene's germline CDR1 is SGDLS and CDR2 YYNGEE. CDR3 sequence (DNA): TGTGCCAGCAGCGTGGGGACAGGGGCGAACACTGAAGCTTTCTTT. Translated: CASSVGTGANTEAFF.

The rearrangement joins TRBV4-3 to TRBJ1-3; TRBD1 is a possible D gene (5 bases). In germline, CDR1 is LGHNA, CDR2 YSLEER. This CDR3 has 16 amino acids. The V and J ends lost 4 bases and 2 bases respectively, with 15 bases between them. The CDR3 reads CASSPNSGQTGNTIYF. The CDR3 DNA sequence: TGCGCCAGCAGCCCCAATTCTGGACAAACTGGAAACACCATATATTTT.

This chain links TRBV2 with TRBJ2-1; 10 positions agree with TRBD2. Unmatched junction bases numbered 11, after V lost 0 bases and J lost 0 bases. Germline V gene lookup returns CDR1 SNHLY and CDR2 FYNNEI. This CDR3 comprises 20 residues. The CDR3: CASSEALRLAGELSYNEQFF. CDR3 DNA sequence: TGTGCCAGCAGTGAAGCGCTTCGGCTAGCGGGAGAGCTCTCCTACAATGAGCAGTTCTTC.

The chain carries TRBV10-3 and TRBJ1-2; no reliable D call. This CDR3 has 12 residues. Germline V gene data show CDR1 as ENHRY and CDR2 as SYGVKD. V dropped 3 bases and J dropped 7 bases, with 9 bases sitting between them. The CDR3 spells CAISDGEGGYTF. The CDR3 DNA sequence: TGTGCCATCAGTGACGGGGAAGGTGGCTACACCTTC.

The V call is TRBV13, the J call TRBJ1-1; no definite D call. The CDR3 loop spans 14 amino acids. The V end lost 5 bases, the J end lost 3 bases, and 13 bases lay between the germline ends. The germline gives CDR1 PRHDT, CDR2 FYEKMQ (reference sequence). DNA for the CDR3: TGTGCCAGCAGCAGGAAACTCGGGGACACTGAAGCTTTCTTT. Protein product: CASSRKLGDTEAFF.

The CDR3 sequence is CASSLSSGVNEKLFF. In DNA form, the CDR3 reads TGTGCCAGCAGCCTCAGTTCAGGGGTTAATGAAAAACTGTTTTTT. The J gene is TRBJ1-4, the V gene TRBV7-6, with TRBD1 as a possible D gene (6 bases). Germline loops: CDR1 SGHVS, CDR2 FNYEAQ. CDR3 length: 15 amino acids. With 5 bases removed from V and 4 bases from J, the gap between germline ends came to 14 bases.

The genes are TRBV2 and TRBJ2-5, with TRBD1 identical over 9 bases. The V segment lost 6 bases and the J segment 4 bases; nucleotides outside the gene matches: 6. CDR3 length: 14 amino acids. Germline V gives CDR1 SNHLY, CDR2 FYNNEI. The CDR3 here is CASSAGTGRETQYF. The CDR3 DNA reads TGTGCCAGCAGCGCCGGGACAGGGCGAGAGACCCAGTACTTC.